Listed below are T cell receptor beta chains from one sample, sequenced in a study of T cells in Graves' hyperthyroidism and ophthalmopathy. TCRdb fed the multiplex PCR reads into MiXCR, producing one record per CDR3 protein. The table lists about 620,000 distinct CDR3 sequences, about a sixth of them singletons. Sequencing was performed on blood. The source is a woman aged 25 to 39 with Graves' hyperthyroidism. CDR3s include the opening cysteine and the closing phenylalanine or tryptophan. Each record gives: V gene, J gene, clone size, D gene, CDR3 DNA, CDR3 protein. D genes are given only for firm matches. The listing skips clone size in some rows; elsewhere it reads once, few, many or a size class.

>TRBV5-1|TRBJ2-3|-|TRBD2
TGCGCCAGCCGCCTCGGGGGGACCAGCGCAGATACGCAGTATTTT
CASRLGGTSADTQYF
>TRBV9|TRBJ2-3|few|TRBD2
TGTGCCAGCAGCGTAGGTGAGCGGGGGAACACAGATACGCAGTATTTT
CASSVGERGNTDTQYF
>TRBV11-3|TRBJ2-1|many|-
TGTGCCAGCGTCCCAGCCGAGGGCAGGGGTGATGAGCAGTTCTTC
CASVPAEGRGDEQFF
>TRBV4-3|TRBJ2-7|-|-
TGCGCCAGCAGCCAACTTTCCTTGGGACCCTCTTCCTCCGAGCAGTACTTC
CASSQLSLGPSSSEQYF
>TRBV7-2|TRBJ2-2|few|TRBD2
TGTGCCAGCAGCCGGGGACTAGCGGTCGGGGAGCTGTTTTTT
CASSRGLAVGELFF
>TRBV29-1|TRBJ2-7|few|TRBD2
TGCAGCATCGGGGGGGGGCCCTACGAGCAGTACTTC
CSIGGGPYEQYF
>TRBV5-1|TRBJ1-1|-|-
TGCGCCAGCAGCTTCCGGGGGTTGGACACTGAAGCTTTCTTT
CASSFRGLDTEAFF
>TRBV11-2|TRBJ2-1|many|TRBD1
TGTGCCAGCAGCTCACAGGGGGCGCAGCCCAATGAGCAGTTCTTC
CASSSQGAQPNEQFF
>TRBV12-3/TRBV12-4|TRBJ2-5|many|-
TGTGCCAGCAGGGCGGGGTCGCAAGAGACCCAGTACTTC
CASRAGSQETQYF
>TRBV12-3/TRBV12-4|TRBJ1-1|many|-
TGTGCCAGCAGTTTAAGGCAACCGTGGACTGAAGCTTTCTTT
CASSLRQPWTEAFF
>TRBV3-1|TRBJ1-2|many|-
TGTGCCAGCAGCCAAGGACAGTTCTATGGCTACACCTTC
CASSQGQFYGYTF
>TRBV2|TRBJ2-3|many|-
TGTGCCACCCAGCTAGAGTCAGATACGCAGTATTTT
CATQLESDTQYF
>TRBV6-2/TRBV6-3|TRBJ1-2|many|-
TGTGCCAGCAGTTACTCTCGTTGGGATAATGGCTACACCTTC
CASSYSRWDNGYTF
>TRBV27|TRBJ2-2|-|-
TGTGCCAGCAGTTTAGGAAGTGACACCGGGGAGCTGTTTTTT
CASSLGSDTGELFF
>TRBV10-1|TRBJ2-3|many|TRBD2
TGCGCCAGCAATCGGCGGACTGGGACTAGCGGGAGATCGTTCACAGATACGCAGTATTTT
CASNRRTGTSGRSFTDTQYF
>TRBV7-9|TRBJ2-1|many|TRBD1
TGTGCCAGCAGTCTAGACAGGGTGGGCGATGAGCAGTTCTTC
CASSLDRVGDEQFF
>TRBV20-1|TRBJ1-2|few|-
TGCAGTGCTAGCCGTGAACAACTGGGATCCTATGGCTACACCTTC
CSASREQLGSYGYTF
>TRBV30|TRBJ2-5|few|-
TGTGCCTGGAGCGATATTCAGGGGGGTGAAATAGGGACCCAGTACTTC
CAWSDIQGGEIGTQYF
>TRBV29-1|TRBJ2-1|-|-
TGCAGCGTTGGAGGGGATGAGCAGTTCTTC
CSVGGDEQFF
>TRBV27|TRBJ1-5|few|-
TGTGCCAGCAGTTCGGCTAACAATCAGCCCCAGCATTTT
CASSSANNQPQHF
>TRBV10-2|TRBJ2-1|-|TRBD2
TGCGCCAGCAGTGATCCGGGACTAGCGTTGAATGAGCAGTTCTTC
CASSDPGLALNEQFF
>TRBV9|TRBJ1-1|-|-
TGTGCCAGCAGCCCCCACCAGACGGGGACTGAAGCTTTCTTT
CASSPHQTGTEAFF
>TRBV5-1|TRBJ2-1|few|-
TGCGCCAGCAGCTTGGCGACTTTTTCCTCTTACAATGAGCAGTTCTTC
CASSLATFSSYNEQFF
>TRBV14|TRBJ2-7|-|-
TGTGCCAGCAGCGTGGGACTTACCCCTACCTACGAGCAGTACTTC
CASSVGLTPTYEQYF
>TRBV12-3/TRBV12-4|TRBJ1-6|few|-
TGTGCCAGCAACGATGCAGCCGTGGGTCGGGGCGGCTCACCCCTCCACTTT
CASNDAAVGRGGSPLHF
>TRBV11-2|TRBJ2-7|many|-
TGTGCCAGCAGCTCGCATACCCAACTAGTCCACGAGCAGTACTTC
CASSSHTQLVHEQYF
>TRBV4-2|TRBJ2-2|-|TRBD1
TGTGCCAGCAGCTACGGACAGGGTGAGACCGGGGAGCTGTTTTTT
CASSYGQGETGELFF
>TRBV3-1|TRBJ2-1|many|TRBD2
TGTGCCAGCAGCCAAGGGGCTAGCGGGAGAAATGAGCAGTTCTTC
CASSQGASGRNEQFF
>TRBV11-2|TRBJ2-7|many|TRBD2
TGTGCCAGCAGCCTCCATGGACTAGCGCGGGAGCAGTACTTC
CASSLHGLAREQYF
>TRBV24-1|TRBJ2-4|-|-
TGTGCCACCAGTGATGCAGGGCGGCTGGAAAACATTCAGTACTTC
CATSDAGRLENIQYF
>TRBV7-6|TRBJ2-5|many|TRBD1
TGTGCCAGCAGTGCGGGGGACAGGGGCGAGACCCAGTACTTC
CASSAGDRGETQYF
>TRBV9|TRBJ2-5|few|-
TGTGCCAGCAGCGTAGGAGGGGGTCTCGGAGAGACCCAGTACTTC
CASSVGGGLGETQYF
>TRBV2|TRBJ2-1|few|-
TGTGCCAGCAGTGGACCAAGATACAATGAGCAGTTCTTC
CASSGPRYNEQFF
>TRBV9|TRBJ2-1|-|TRBD2
TGTGCCAGCAGCGCTACCGGGACTACCTACAATGAGCAGTTCTTC
CASSATGTTYNEQFF
>TRBV2|TRBJ1-3|once|-
TGTGCCAGCAGCCCACCACAGGGATACTCTGGAAACACCATATATTTT
CASSPPQGYSGNTIYF
>TRBV11-2|TRBJ2-7|-|-
TGTGCCAGCAGTTTGCCTGGCGAGCAGTACTTC
CASSLPGEQYF
>TRBV3-1|TRBJ1-3|few|-
TGTGCCAGCAGCCAGATTGGGACGGTTTCTGGAAACACCATATATTTT
CASSQIGTVSGNTIYF
>TRBV4-1|TRBJ2-6|-|-
TGCGCCAGCAGCCAGAACAGGGTGACTGGGGCCAACGTCCTGACTTTC
CASSQNRVTGANVLTF